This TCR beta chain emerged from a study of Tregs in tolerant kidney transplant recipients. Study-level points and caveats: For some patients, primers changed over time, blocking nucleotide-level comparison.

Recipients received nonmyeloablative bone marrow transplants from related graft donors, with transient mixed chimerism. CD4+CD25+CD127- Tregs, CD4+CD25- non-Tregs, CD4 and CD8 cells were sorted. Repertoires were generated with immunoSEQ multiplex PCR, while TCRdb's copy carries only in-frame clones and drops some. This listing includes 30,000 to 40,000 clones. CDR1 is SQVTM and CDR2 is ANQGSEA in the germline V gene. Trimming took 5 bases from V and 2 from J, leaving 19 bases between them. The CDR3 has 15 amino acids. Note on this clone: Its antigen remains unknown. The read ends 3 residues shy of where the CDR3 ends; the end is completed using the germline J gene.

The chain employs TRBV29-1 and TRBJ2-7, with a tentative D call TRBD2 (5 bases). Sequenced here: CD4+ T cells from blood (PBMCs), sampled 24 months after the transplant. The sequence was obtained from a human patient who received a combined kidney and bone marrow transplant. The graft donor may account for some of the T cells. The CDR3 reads CSVLGVSPVAYEQYF. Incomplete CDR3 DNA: TGCAGCGTTCTCGGGGTGAGTCCCGTGGCCTACGAG.